This entry concerns a single TCR beta chain. The antigen is not known. Researchers ran the PCR with 60 Vbeta and 13 Jbeta primers. In the original workflow: Around 11 million shared chains were among tens of millions of unique TCR beta chains counted in a later analysis. Repertoires were generated with immunoSEQ multiplex PCR, while TCRdb's copy carries only in-frame clones and drops some. That table gives V, J and clone size, and the DNA gave D and trimming. The sample lists over 150,000 clones, around four fifths seen once, with over 1% in the top ten. The data are from a study of cytomegalovirus exposure and HLA in healthy donors. Study results and limitations: Apart from CMV serostatus, no immune exposure information was available. Previous analysis showed most TCR beta V segments were productive about 87% or about 30% of the time. There were some public TCRs occurring in many donors, but most TCR sequences were rare.

Germline CDR1 MDHEN, CDR2 SYDVKM. There are 13 residues in the CDR3. Trimming removed 3 bases from V and 2 bases from J, with 8 bases in between. The rearrangement uses TRBV28 and TRBJ2-7; D is ambiguous. Sequenced input: PBMCs. The clonotype originates from a woman in her 50s in good health and CMV-seronegative. CDR3 DNA sequence: TGTGCCAGCAGTTTGGTGGCTCCCTACGAGCAGTACTTC. It codes for CASSLVAPYEQYF.